The 32 T cell receptor beta chains presented below share a single source sample, sequenced in a study of T-cell memory formation after mild COVID-19. Each CDR3 protein is one row after TCRdb ran MiXCR on the 5' RACE reads. Of approximately 440,000 distinct CDR3 sequences listed, around 19% are singletons. The sequencing input was PBMCs or a T cell subset sorted from them (not recorded which). The receptors originated from an adult woman who had mild COVID-19 (a few samples of this study predate the infection). Cell type and time point are not known.

This clonotype was detected only a few times. This chain links TRBV6-5 with TRBJ1-2; TRBD1 matches at 9 bases. The CDR3 length is 16 residues. Germline CDR1 reads MNHEY; CDR2 reads SVGAGI. J lost 5 bases, V lost 5 bases, and 12 bases had no gene match. The CDR3 sequence: CASSTYPRQGGYGYTF. CDR3 nucleotides: TGTGCCAGCAGTACCTACCCTAGACAGGGGGGTTATGGCTACACCTTC.

The gene calls are TRBV24-1 and TRBJ2-1, with 7 bases fitting TRBD2. CDR1 is KGHDR, CDR2 SFDVKD, per germline. J lost 4 bases, V lost 3 bases, and 11 bases had no gene match. The CDR3 is made up of 17 amino acids. Here the CDR3 reads CATSDIRGDAQYNEQFF. CDR3 bases: TGTGCCACCAGTGATATCCGGGGGGACGCCCAATACAATGAGCAGTTCTTC.

V usage is TRBV6-5 and J usage is TRBJ2-5; D ambiguous. CDR3 length: 14 amino acids. Trimming shortened V by 4 bases and J by 3 bases, and 12 bases separated the two germline ends. In germline, CDR1 is MNHEY, CDR2 SVGAGI. CDR3 residues: CASSSRNREETQYF. In nucleotides, the CDR3 is TGTGCCAGCAGTTCCCGTAATAGGGAAGAGACCCAGTACTTC.

The sample holds a few counts of this clonotype. The chain has TRBV7-8 and TRBJ1-2; possible D gene TRBD1, 5 bases. The CDR3 is made up of 14 amino acids. The V gene's germline CDR1 is SGHVS and CDR2 FQNEAQ. With 2 bases removed from V and 7 bases from J, the gap between germline ends came to 14 bases. The CDR3: CASSLRMGEGGYTF. Here the CDR3 DNA reads TGTGCCAGCAGCTTAAGGATGGGGGAGGGTGGCTACACCTTC.

This clonotype was seen a handful of times. DNA of the CDR3: TGTGCCACCAGCAGAGAATACACAGGGATCTATGGCTACACCTTC. Its protein product is CATSREYTGIYGYTF. The chain employs TRBV15 and TRBJ1-2, with a weak D call TRBD1 (6 bases). V was clipped by 0 bases and J by 4 bases, with 12 bases between them. Germline CDR1 and CDR2: LNHNV and YYDKDF (reference sequence). The CDR3 sequence is 15 residues long.

The chain has TRBV7-9 and TRBJ2-3; D is possibly TRBD1 (7 bases). From germline, CDR1 is SEHNR and CDR2 FQNEAQ (reference sequence). This CDR3 is 17 amino acids long. V dropped 5 bases and J dropped 3 bases, with 21 bases sitting between them. The CDR3 DNA reads as TGTGCCAGCAGCGTTTTTGCAGGGGGGAAGTTTACAGATACGCAGTATTTT. Encoded protein: CASSVFAGGKFTDTQYF.

The CDR3 DNA follows: TGTGCCATCAGAAGACTAAATGAGCAGTTCTTC. This encodes CAIRRLNEQFF. The rearrangement joins TRBV10-3 to TRBJ2-1, with a tentative D call TRBD2 (5 bases). This CDR3 is built from 11 residues. Trimming pared 6 bases from V and 7 bases from J, leaving 7 bases between. Per the germline V gene, CDR1 is ENHRY and CDR2 is SYGVKD.

J is TRBJ2-1 and V is TRBV28; TRBD2 matches at 7 bases. CDR1 is MDHEN, CDR2 SYDVKM, per germline. The CDR3 is 11 residues long. V shed 4 bases and J 10 bases; nucleotides not matched to a gene: 1. CDR3 nucleotide sequence: TGTGCCAGCAGTTGGCGGGAGGAGCAGTTCTTC. This sequence encodes CASSWREEQFF.

This clonotype was found a few times. One junction end does not reproduce the germline sequence, and a read error may be involved. The chain has TRBV12-3 or TRBV12-4 and TRBJ2-5, with a weak D call TRBD2 (7 bases). CDR3 length: 11 residues. In nucleotides, the CDR3 is TGTGCCAGCAGTTCTGGGAGAGAGGGGGGGTTC. Amino acids: CASSSGREGGF.

This chain joins TRBV7-2 and TRBJ2-7; 7 bases agree with TRBD2. CDR1 and CDR2 from the germline V gene are SGHTA and FQGNSA. This CDR3 spans 14 amino acids. The V gene end was trimmed by 3 bases and the J gene end by 0 bases; junction bases not matched to a gene: 2. CDR3: CASSFLAVSYEQYF. CDR3 coding DNA: TGTGCCAGCAGCTTCCTAGCGGTCTCCTACGAGCAGTACTTC. Full variable domain (remainder filled in from reference TRBV7-2 and TRBJ2-7): GAGVSQSPSNKVTEKGKDVELRCDPISGHTALYWYRQSLGQGLEFLIYFQGNSAPDKSGLPSDRFSAERTGGSVSTLTIQRTQQEDSAVYLCASSFLAVSYEQYFGPGTRLTVT.

The gene calls are TRBV7-2 and TRBJ1-5; a weak D match, TRBD1 (5 bases). Germline V lookup: CDR1 SGHTA, CDR2 FQGNSA. V lost 3 bases and J 0 bases, leaving 12 bases between the germline ends. The CDR3 sequence is 16 residues long. This CDR3 reads CASSLTGRSSNQPQHF. The CDR3 DNA sequence: TGTGCCAGCAGCTTGACGGGGCGCTCTAGCAATCAGCCCCAGCATTTT.

This clonotype was seen a handful of times. J is TRBJ2-5 and V is TRBV5-4; 7 bases are shared with TRBD1. The CDR3 covers 16 residues. The V gene end was trimmed by 0 bases and the J gene end by 3 bases; junction bases not matched to a gene: 8. The germline CDR1 and CDR2 sequences are SGHNT and YYREEE (reference sequence). The CDR3 region is CASSLAQGWTKETQYF. CDR3 DNA: TGTGCCAGCAGCTTGGCACAGGGGTGGACGAAAGAGACCCAGTACTTC.

This chain connects TRBV24-1 to TRBJ2-1; D possibly corresponds to TRBD1 (6 bases). The V gene's germline CDR1 is KGHDR and CDR2 SFDVKD. The CDR3 is made up of 15 amino acids. Trimming stripped 4 bases from V and 6 bases from J, with 15 bases between. The CDR3 DNA sequence: TGTGCCACCAGTGAAAGGGGGTATGGCGGCAATGAGCAGTTCTTC. Amino acid sequence: CATSERGYGGNEQFF.

The chain joins TRBV7-9 to TRBJ1-5, with a weak D call TRBD1 (5 bases). Germline assignment: CDR1 SEHNR and CDR2 FQNEAQ (reference sequence). Trimming took 1 base from V and 5 from J, leaving 12 bases between them. The CDR3 is 15 residues long. The CDR3 nucleotides are TGTGCCAGCAGCTTAGACACCTGGGGGGATCAGCCCCAGCATTTT. Translated: CASSLDTWGDQPQHF.

This chain links TRBV5-6 with TRBJ1-5, with 8 bases that match TRBD1. J was trimmed by 1 base and V by 4 bases; bases with no gene match: 7. The CDR3 totals 16 residues. Germline V gene lookup returns CDR1 SGHDT and CDR2 YYEEEE. CDR3 in amino acids: CASSADRGRSNQPQHF. The CDR3, as DNA: TGTGCCAGCAGCGCCGACAGGGGAAGAAGCAATCAGCCCCAGCATTTT. Looking up the rest from reference TRBV5-6 and TRBJ1-5 gives the full variable domain: DAGVTQSPTHLIKTRGQQVTLRCSPKSGHDTVSWYQQALGQGPQFIFQYYEEEERQRGNFPDRFSGHQFPNYSSELNVNALLLGDSALYLCASSADRGRSNQPQHFGDGTRLSIL.

The chain carries TRBV9 and TRBJ2-7; TRBD2 agrees at 9 bases. The V gene end was trimmed by 3 bases and the J gene end by 4 bases; junction bases not matched to a gene: 8. Germline V gene data show CDR1 as SGDLS and CDR2 as YYNGEE. The CDR3 runs to 15 residues. CDR3 in amino acids: CASSEGASGTYEQYF. Written as DNA, the CDR3 is TGTGCCAGCAGCGAGGGGGCTAGCGGGACTTACGAGCAGTACTTC.

The table lists this clonotype with a few counts. Written as DNA, the CDR3 is TGTGCCAGCAGCATGGGAGGATTGGAGACCCAGTACTTC. It specifies CASSMGGLETQYF. V usage is TRBV7-2 and J usage is TRBJ2-5, with D perhaps TRBD2 (6 bases). Germline V lookup: CDR1 SGHTA, CDR2 FQGNSA. The CDR3 covers 13 residues. V lost 5 bases to trimming and J lost 5 bases, with 12 bases between them.

V usage is TRBV27 and J usage is TRBJ2-2; no clear D. The CDR3 sequence is 14 residues long. Germline V gives CDR1 MNHEY, CDR2 SMNVEV (reference sequence). Between the trimmed V and J ends, which lost 8 bases and 1 base, there was a span of 11 bases. CDR3 residues: CASGPGENTGELFF. As DNA, the CDR3 is TGTGCCAGCGGACCAGGAGAGAACACCGGGGAGCTGTTTTTT.

V is TRBV23-1 and J is TRBJ2-6; the D is unclear. TRBV23-1 falls under the ORF class, with uncertain function. This CDR3 contains 14 residues. Trimming removed 6 bases from V and 9 bases from J, with 15 bases in between. The CDR3, as DNA: TGCGCCAGCAGCCAGCCTGCTGGTGGCAACGTCCTGACTTTC. Amino acid sequence: CASSQPAGGNVLTF.

A few counts support this clonotype. The rearrangement links TRBV24-1 to TRBJ2-5; 12 nucleotides agree with TRBD2. CDR1 and CDR2 (germline): KGHDR, SFDVKD. The CDR3 totals 15 residues. After removal of 5 bases from V and 4 bases from J, the junction contained 4 bases not matched to a gene. CDR3 sequence: CATSAGLAGRETQYF. In DNA, the CDR3 is TGTGCCACCAGTGCCGGACTAGCGGGACGAGAGACCCAGTACTTC.

The J gene is TRBJ1-1, the V gene TRBV6-2 or TRBV6-3, with unresolved D. CDR3 length: 11 amino acids. V was clipped by 5 bases and J by 8 bases, with 9 bases between them. Germline values: CDR1 MNHEY, CDR2 SVGEGT. CDR3: CASSRLTEAFF. DNA of the CDR3: TGTGCCAGCAGTCGTCTGACAGAAGCTTTCTTT.

V gene TRBV14 combines with J gene TRBJ2-1; D unclear. The V gene's germline CDR1 is SGHDN and CDR2 FVKESK. This CDR3 region has 16 residues. Trimming cost V 4 bases and J 4 bases, with 17 bases left between them. The CDR3 here is CASSRILGTRYNEQFF. In DNA form, the CDR3 reads TGTGCCAGCAGCCGGATACTTGGTACGAGGTACAATGAGCAGTTCTTC.

V and J are TRBV28 and TRBJ1-2, with D perhaps matching TRBD1 (5 bases). This CDR3 spans 16 amino acids. Germline lookup yields CDR1 MDHEN and CDR2 SYDVKM. The ends were cut back, 5 bases at V and 4 bases at J, with 20 bases in the middle. CDR3 DNA: TGTGCCAGCAGTCAAGGAGGGGCGGGGTCGGCCTATGGCTACACCTTC. This gives the protein CASSQGGAGSAYGYTF.

This rearrangement joins TRBV5-1 to TRBJ2-7; D perhaps matches TRBD1 (5 bases). This CDR3 contains 16 residues. Trimming took 5 bases from V and 2 from J, leaving 20 bases between them. Germline CDR1 reads SGHRS; CDR2 reads YFSETQ. CDR3 loop: CASSYTGPEDTYEQYF. In DNA, the CDR3 is TGCGCCAGCAGTTATACCGGGCCCGAGGACACCTACGAGCAGTACTTC.

This rearrangement joins TRBV2 to TRBJ1-5; a weak D match, TRBD1 (6 bases). Germline CDR1 reads SNHLY; CDR2 reads FYNNEI. The CDR3 covers 14 residues. The V end was cut by 3 bases, the J end by 2 bases, with 8 bases between. The CDR3 nucleotides are TGTGCCAGCAGTGACAGGGGCGGCAATCAGCCCCAGCATTTT. This translates into CASSDRGGNQPQHF.

This chain joins TRBV4-1 and TRBJ2-3, with TRBD2 matching over 9 bases. This CDR3 has 17 residues. The ends lost 3 bases at V and 0 bases at J; junction bases unmatched: 7. Germline CDR1 is MGHRA and CDR2 is YSYEKL. CDR3 amino acids: CASSHPDSGGSTDTQYF. As DNA, the CDR3 is TGCGCCAGCAGCCATCCGGATAGCGGGGGTAGCACAGATACGCAGTATTTT.

In its sample, this clonotype was seen a few times. The chain carries TRBV6-2 or TRBV6-3 and TRBJ1-2; the D gene is possibly TRBD1 (6 bases). V gave up 7 bases and J gave up 8 bases, with 11 bases separating them. Germline V gives CDR1 MNHEY, CDR2 SVGEGT. This CDR3 has 11 amino acids. The CDR3 region is CASTQGRGYTF. The CDR3 DNA is TGTGCCAGCACCCAGGGGCGCGGCTACACCTTC.

The chain combines TRBV5-1 with TRBJ2-1, with D possibly matching TRBD2 (6 bases). CDR3 size: 15 residues. The V end lost 1 base, the J end lost 6 bases, and 14 bases lay between the germline ends. Looked up from germline, CDR1 is SGHRS and CDR2 is YFSETQ. For the CDR3, the DNA is TGCGCCAGCAGCTTGCTGGGACTCGAGGGCAATGAGCAGTTCTTC. This translates into CASSLLGLEGNEQFF.

This chain uses TRBV12-3 or TRBV12-4 with TRBJ2-3; D not resolved. Trimming took off 3 bases at V and 0 bases at J, with 10 bases between the two ends. The length of the CDR3 is 15 residues. The chain's CDR3 is CASSFADASTDTQYF. CDR3 coding DNA: TGTGCCAGCAGTTTCGCGGACGCAAGCACAGATACGCAGTATTTT.

V is TRBV5-6 and J is TRBJ2-3; D is perhaps TRBD1 (6 bases). Germline V gene data show CDR1 as SGHDT and CDR2 as YYEEEE. This CDR3 has 13 residues. Trimming pared 3 bases from V and 4 bases from J, leaving 9 bases between. The CDR3 bases are TGTGCCAGCAGCTCACAGGGTGCAGATACGCAGTATTTT. Translated, it gives CASSSQGADTQYF. Complete variable domain (other parts from reference TRBV5-6 and TRBJ2-3): DAGVTQSPTHLIKTRGQQVTLRCSPKSGHDTVSWYQQALGQGPQFIFQYYEEEERQRGNFPDRFSGHQFPNYSSELNVNALLLGDSALYLCASSSQGADTQYFGPGTRLTVL.

This clonotype was detected only a few times. CDR3 residues: CASSHTGTGELFF. CDR3 sequence (DNA): TGTGCCAGCAGCCATACAGGGACCGGGGAGCTGTTTTTT. V usage is TRBV14 and J usage is TRBJ2-2, with a weak D call TRBD1 (6 bases). The germline V gene encodes CDR1 SGHDN and CDR2 FVKESK. Trimming left V 3 bases short and J 5 bases short, with 7 bases between. The length of the CDR3 is 13 residues.

This clonotype came up a few times. The genes are TRBV5-1 and TRBJ2-1; D is ambiguous. This CDR3 comprises 12 residues. Trimming took 5 bases from V and 5 from J, leaving 8 bases between them. Per the germline V gene, CDR1 is SGHRS and CDR2 is YFSETQ. CDR3 sequence: CASSNLDNEQFF. As DNA, the CDR3 is TGCGCCAGCAGTAATCTGGACAATGAGCAGTTCTTC.